This passage covers 28 T cell receptor beta chains from one sample sequenced in a study of blood T cell repertoires in COVID-19. The method was immunoSEQ multiplex PCR; TCRdb's version includes in-frame clones alone and lacks a portion of them. The sample records approximately 260,000 clones, about 85% being singletons. The sample was peripheral blood. All receptors derive from a man younger than 35 with active or convalescent COVID-19.

This clone has only one observation. The chain has TRBV12-3 or TRBV12-4 and TRBJ2-5, with no clear D. There are 12 residues in the CDR3. V was cut by 6 bases and J by 7 bases, with 12 bases left in between. The CDR3 here is CASSYEEGTQYF. The DNA of the CDR3 is TGTGCCAGCAGCTACGAGGAAGGGACCCAGTACTTC.

This clone was found a few times. The chain recombines TRBV6-4 with TRBJ2-5; D perhaps matches TRBD2 (5 bases). Looked up from germline, CDR1 is MRHNA and CDR2 is SNTAGT. The CDR3 loop spans 14 amino acids. Trimming removed 7 bases from V and 5 bases from J, with 17 bases in between. The CDR3 sequence is CASNSGRSRETQYF. In nucleotides, the CDR3 is TGTGCCAGCAACAGCGGACGGTCTCGGGAGACCCAGTACTTC.

The gene calls are TRBV12-5 and TRBJ2-3, with a possible D match to TRBD2 (7 bases). The CDR3 is 16 residues long. V lost 5 bases and J 0 bases, leaving 15 bases between the germline ends. The germline V gene has CDR1 LGHNT and CDR2 FRNRAP. CDR3 protein: CASGPGAGASTDTQYF. The CDR3 region has the DNA TGTGCTAGTGGTCCCGGCGCGGGGGCCAGCACAGATACGCAGTATTTT.

The V gene is TRBV19, the J gene TRBJ2-1; a weak D match, TRBD2 (6 bases). V was shortened by 4 bases and J by 6 bases, with 16 bases between the two germline ends. Germline CDR1 LNHDA, CDR2 SQIVND (reference sequence). The CDR3 extends over 15 amino acids. This CDR3 is CASSSQLVGSNEQFF. CDR3 in DNA: TGTGCCAGTAGTAGCCAGCTCGTCGGGAGCAATGAGCAGTTCTTC.

The chain links TRBV11-3 to TRBJ1-1, with unresolved D. This CDR3 region has 13 residues. CDR1 is SGHNT and CDR2 is YENEEA in the germline V gene. Trimming pared 5 bases from V and 1 base from J, leaving 8 bases between. This CDR3 reads CASSITRNTEAFF. In DNA, the CDR3 is TGTGCCAGCAGCATTACAAGGAACACTGAAGCTTTCTTT.

The chain joins TRBV5-1 to TRBJ2-7, with D possibly TRBD1 on 6 matching bases. Germline V gene data show CDR1 as SGHRS and CDR2 as YFSETQ. The CDR3 covers 13 residues. Trimming cost V 2 bases and J 1 base, with 7 bases left between them. The CDR3 loop reads CASSLQGSYEQYF. The CDR3 bases are TGCGCCAGCAGCTTACAGGGTTCCTACGAGCAGTACTTC.

This sequence joins TRBV5-3 and TRBJ2-5, with D maybe TRBD2 (6 bases). TRBV5-3 is an ORF; its function is uncertain. Trimming shortened V by 4 bases and J by 5 bases, and 15 bases separated the two germline ends. The CDR3 contains 14 residues. CDR3 nucleotide sequence: TGTGCCAGAAGCCCCCCGGGACTCCGGGAGACCCAGTACTTC. Translating gives CARSPPGLRETQYF.

This chain joins TRBV6-2 or TRBV6-3 and TRBJ2-5; 8 bases map to TRBD1. Germline V CDR1 and CDR2: MNHEY, SVGEGT. V gave up 2 bases and J gave up 2 bases; unmatched junction bases: 4. The CDR3 loop spans 15 amino acids. CDR3 bases: TGTGCCAGCAGTTACCAGGGACAGGAACAAGAGACCCAGTACTTC. Protein product: CASSYQGQEQETQYF.

The V gene is TRBV6-1, the J gene TRBJ2-1, with 9 bases matching TRBD2. CDR3 length equals 15 residues. With 2 bases clipped from V and 6 bases from J, the junction kept 5 bases outside the gene matches. Germline V CDR1 and CDR2: MNHNS, SASEGT. As DNA, the CDR3 is TGTGCCAGCAGTGAACAGGCGGGGGGGCCCAATGAGCAGTTCTTC. Translation gives CASSEQAGGPNEQFF.

The V and J genes are TRBV6-5 and TRBJ2-7, with 10 bases lining up with TRBD2. Losses at the gene ends were 4 bases for V and 2 bases for J; bases not matched to a gene: 5. This CDR3 is built from 15 residues. Germline assignment: CDR1 MNHEY and CDR2 SVGAGI. The CDR3 nucleotides read TGTGCCAGCAGTTTAAAGCGGGGGGGGACCTACGAGCAGTACTTC. This translates into CASSLKRGGTYEQYF.

This clone was counted only a few times. The genes are TRBV28 and TRBJ1-2, with 11 positions matching TRBD1. CDR1 and CDR2 (germline): MDHEN, SYDVKM. The V and J ends lost 7 bases and 4 bases, in that order; junction bases with no gene match: 5. This CDR3 comprises 14 residues. The CDR3 is CASKGQGAPYGYTF. CDR3 coding DNA: TGTGCCAGCAAAGGACAGGGGGCGCCCTATGGCTACACCTTC.

The chain has TRBV2 and TRBJ2-3, with a tentative D call TRBD2 (5 bases). Germline assignment: CDR1 SNHLY and CDR2 FYNNEI. Trimming took off 5 bases at V and 1 base at J, with 13 bases between the two ends. There are 15 residues in the CDR3. This CDR3 is CASSILGSGTDTQYF. The CDR3 DNA sequence: TGTGCCAGCAGTATACTAGGGTCGGGCACAGATACGCAGTATTTT.

Only a few counts were recorded for this clone. The gene calls are TRBV20-1 and TRBJ1-2, with a tentative D call TRBD1 (5 bases). There are 11 residues in the CDR3. Germline assignment: CDR1 DFQATT and CDR2 SNEGSKA (reference sequence). As DNA, the CDR3 is TGCACTACCGACAGTAACTATGGCTACACCTTC. It yields the protein CTTDSNYGYTF.

V is TRBV7-9 and J is TRBJ2-7; 12 nucleotides match TRBD2. The CDR3 has 18 amino acids. V was clipped by 4 bases and J by 3 bases; unmatched bases: 13. CDR1 and CDR2 from the germline V gene are SEHNR and FQNEAQ (reference sequence). The CDR3 loop reads CASSSDPSSGRAIYEQYF. For the CDR3, the DNA is TGTGCCAGCAGCTCTGACCCCTCTAGCGGGAGGGCCATCTACGAGCAGTACTTC.

The chain links TRBV30 to TRBJ1-3; D is uncertain. V dropped 3 bases and J dropped 0 bases, with 9 bases sitting between them. Germline CDR1 GTSNPN, CDR2 SVGIG (reference sequence). The CDR3 length is 14 residues. CDR3 DNA sequence: TGTGCCTGGAGGCCGGGTGACTCTGGAAACACCATATATTTT. Translation gives CAWRPGDSGNTIYF.

This clone has only a few counts. The chain recombines TRBV24-1 with TRBJ1-5; D is possibly TRBD1 (5 bases). V lost 0 bases to trimming and J lost 4 bases, with 9 bases between them. In germline, CDR1 is KGHDR, CDR2 SFDVKD. The CDR3 sequence is 15 residues long. CDR3 sequence reads: CATSDLQEGNQPQHF. The CDR3 DNA reads TGTGCCACCAGTGATTTGCAGGAGGGGAATCAGCCCCAGCATTTT.

The gene calls are TRBV4-2 and TRBJ1-2, with a weak D call TRBD1 (6 bases). This CDR3 contains 12 residues. Trimming removed 3 bases from V and 13 bases from J, with 15 bases in between. Germline CDR1 reads LGHNA; CDR2 reads YNFKEQ. CDR3 nucleotides: TGTGCCAGCAGCCAGGGCGGACAGCCCTTCACCTTC. It codes for CASSQGGQPFTF.

The chain recombines TRBV4-1 with TRBJ2-5, with D perhaps TRBD1 (5 bases). V lost 4 bases to trimming and J lost 4 bases, with 13 bases between them. The CDR3 sequence is 14 residues long. CDR1 is MGHRA, CDR2 YSYEKL, per germline. The DNA of the CDR3 is TGCGCCAGCAGCCGAATAGGGGTGGGAGAGACCCAGTACTTC. As protein: CASSRIGVGETQYF.

The J gene is TRBJ2-7, the V gene TRBV28, with a possible D match to TRBD1 (5 bases). The CDR3 sequence is 16 residues long. CDR1 is MDHEN and CDR2 is SYDVKM in the germline V gene. Between the trimmed V and J ends, which lost 6 bases and 0 bases, there was a span of 18 bases. The CDR3 nucleotides are TGTGCCAGCAGCACCGCAAGGGGCGAATTCTCCTACGAGCAGTACTTC. Protein: CASSTARGEFSYEQYF. Full variable domain (remainder filled in from reference TRBV28 and TRBJ2-7): DVKVTQSSRYLVKRTGEKVFLECVQDMDHENMFWYRQDPGLGLRLIYFSYDVKMKEKGDIPEGYSVSREKKERFSLILESASTNQTSMYLCASSTARGEFSYEQYFGPGTRLTVT.

The V and J genes are TRBV6-5 and TRBJ1-5; D is uncertain. V was shortened by 0 bases and J by 6 bases, with 12 bases between the two germline ends. This CDR3 has 15 residues. The germline V gene has CDR1 MNHEY and CDR2 SVGAGI. In DNA form, the CDR3 reads TGTGCCAGCAGTTACTCGCCAGGAAGTAGTCAGCCCCAGCATTTT. It codes for CASSYSPGSSQPQHF.

This clone has a handful of counts. V usage is TRBV29-1 and J usage is TRBJ1-2; a weak D match, TRBD1 (5 bases). The germline gives CDR1 SQVTM, CDR2 ANQGSEA. The CDR3 extends over 14 amino acids. V was shortened by 6 bases and J by 7 bases, with 21 bases between the two germline ends. This CDR3 is CSVLGPGNVIGYTF. CDR3 nucleotide sequence: TGCAGCGTCCTTGGGCCAGGGAACGTCATTGGCTACACCTTC.

The V and J genes are TRBV7-9 and TRBJ1-5; perhaps TRBD1 as D (5 bases). The CDR3 sequence is 14 residues long. Between the trimmed V and J ends, which lost 3 bases and 0 bases, there was a span of 6 bases. Germline V gene data show CDR1 as SEHNR and CDR2 as FQNEAQ (reference sequence). The CDR3: CASSFDSSNQPQHF. DNA of the CDR3: TGTGCCAGCAGCTTCGACAGTAGCAATCAGCCCCAGCATTTT.

The chain employs TRBV7-9 and TRBJ2-7, with D uncertain. Trimming took 6 bases from V and 1 from J, leaving 13 bases between them. The CDR3 totals 14 residues. Germline CDR1 reads SEHNR; CDR2 reads FQNEAQ (reference sequence). As DNA, the CDR3 is TGTGCCAGCAGGCTAGGTGGCTCTTCCTACGAGCAGTACTTC. Translation: CASRLGGSSYEQYF. Looking up the rest from reference TRBV7-9 and TRBJ2-7 gives the full variable domain: DTGVSQNPRHKITKRGQNVTFRCDPISEHNRLYWYRQTLGQGPEFLTYFQNEAQLEKSRLLSDRFSAERPKGSFSTLEIQRTEQGDSAMYLCASRLGGSSYEQYFGPGTRLTVT.

V usage is TRBV2 and J usage is TRBJ1-5; TRBD1 is a possible D gene (6 bases). In germline, CDR1 is SNHLY, CDR2 FYNNEI. V shed 3 bases and J shed 3 bases, with 12 bases lying between them. The CDR3 covers 15 residues. The DNA for the CDR3 is TGTGCCAGCAGTGAGGTTGGACAGTTCAATCAGCCCCAGCATTTT. This encodes CASSEVGQFNQPQHF.

The CDR3 nucleotides are TGTGCCAGCAGCACCCGAGGCGGGGGGGCCTCCTACGAGCAGTACTTC. Translation: CASSTRGGGASYEQYF. The J gene is TRBJ2-7, the V gene TRBV3-1 (or the pseudogene TRBV3-2); 9 positions match TRBD2. This CDR3 spans 16 amino acids. In germline, CDR1 is LGHDT, CDR2 YNNKEL (reference sequence). J gave up 0 bases and V 5 bases, and 8 bases lay outside the gene matches.

The chain uses TRBV9 and TRBJ2-5; 9 bases line up with TRBD2. CDR1 and CDR2 from the germline V gene are SGDLS and YYNGEE. Trimming at V came to 4 bases and at J to 7 bases, leaving 8 bases not matched to a gene. The CDR3 extends over 14 amino acids. CDR3 loop: CASSRGTSYGTQYF. The CDR3 bases are TGTGCCAGCAGCCGCGGGACTAGCTATGGGACCCAGTACTTC.

This sequence joins TRBV5-4 and TRBJ2-1; 7 positions match TRBD2. There are 16 residues in the CDR3. Germline values: CDR1 SGHNT, CDR2 YYREEE (reference sequence). The V segment lost 3 bases and the J segment 2 bases; nucleotides outside the gene matches: 8. In nucleotides, the CDR3 is TGTGCCAGCAGCTCAGGGTCCGGGACTACCTACAATGAGCAGTTCTTC. This sequence encodes CASSSGSGTTYNEQFF.

V is TRBV19 and J is TRBJ1-5; TRBD1 matches 7 bases. Germline V gene data show CDR1 as LNHDA and CDR2 as SQIVND (reference sequence). With V trimmed by 6 bases and J by 5 bases, 10 bases remained unmatched. The CDR3 covers 15 residues. The CDR3 reads CASSNRGLTDQPQHF. The CDR3 bases are TGTGCCAGTAGCAACAGGGGATTAACCGATCAGCCCCAGCATTTT.